The sequence of this T cell receptor beta chain was determined in a study of OX40 agonist ivuxolimab in advanced cancers. Overall study context: Three patients got partial responses; one had hepatocellular carcinoma and two had cutaneous melanoma.

This CDR3 contains 15 residues. Germline CDR1 reads MGHRA; CDR2 reads YSYEKL. A note on this clone: The junction departs from germline at one end; a sequencing error may be responsible. The identical CDR3 is also encoded by other nucleotide sequences in the sample.

Profiled with immunoSEQ multiplex PCR; TCRdb holds only in-frame clones, not every one. This table holds some 46,000 clones, 86% found once. The source was CD4+ or CD8+ T cells sorted from blood, collected in a trial of the OX40 agonist ivuxolimab. This chain uses TRBV4-1 with TRBJ2-3, with 8 positions matching TRBD1. The origin of this receptor is an adult with an advanced solid tumor such as melanoma, head and neck, liver or kidney cancer. CDR3 bases: TGCGCTAGCAGCCAAGAACAGGGGGTATCGGATACGCAGTATTTT. Residues: CASSQEQGVSDTQYF.